This T cell receptor (beta chain) was sequenced for a study of T-cell reconstitution after alpha-beta-depleted transplantation in children. This CDR3 has 16 amino acids. J gave up 4 bases and V 0 bases, and 7 bases lay outside the gene matches. CDR1 SGHKS and CDR2 YYEKEE come from the germline V gene (reference sequence). This clonotype was recorded a few times. Unique molecular identifiers featured in how the TCRbeta library was prepared. TCRdb re-called the PCR reads with MiXCR, one entry per CDR3 protein. Of around 400,000 distinct CDR3 sequences in the sample, around 21% were seen once. The sample in question was PBMCs from the stem cell graft donor, obtained from the stem cell graft. The receptor was derived from a human donor who donated a stem cell graft to a child with acute myeloid leukemia. The chain recombines TRBV5-5 with TRBJ2-1, with 7 nucleotides matching TRBD2. DNA for the CDR3: TGTGCCAGCAGCTTGGCCTCGGCTAGCGGTTACAATGAGCAGTTCTTC. Amino acids: CASSLASASGYNEQFF. Supplemented by reference TRBV5-5 and TRBJ2-1, the full variable domain reads DAGVTQSPTHLIKTRGQQVTLRCSPISGHKSVSWYQQVLGQGPQFIFQYYEKEERGRGNFPDRFSARQFPNYSSELNVNALLLGDSALYLCASSLASASGYNEQFFGPGTRLTVL.